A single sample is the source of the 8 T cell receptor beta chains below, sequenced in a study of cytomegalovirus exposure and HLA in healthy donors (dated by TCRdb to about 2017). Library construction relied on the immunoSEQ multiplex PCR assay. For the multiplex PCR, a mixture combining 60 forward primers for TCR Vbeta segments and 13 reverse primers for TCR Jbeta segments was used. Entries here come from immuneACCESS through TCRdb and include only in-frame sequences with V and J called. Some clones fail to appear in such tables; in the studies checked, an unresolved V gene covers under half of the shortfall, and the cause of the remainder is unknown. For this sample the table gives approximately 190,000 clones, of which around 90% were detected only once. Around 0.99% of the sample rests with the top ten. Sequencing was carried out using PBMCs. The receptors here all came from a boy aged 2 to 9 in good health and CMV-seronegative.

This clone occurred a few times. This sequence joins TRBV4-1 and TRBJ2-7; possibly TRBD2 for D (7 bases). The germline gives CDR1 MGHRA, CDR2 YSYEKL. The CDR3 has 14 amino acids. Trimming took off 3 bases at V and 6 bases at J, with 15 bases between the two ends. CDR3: CASSHPGGLSEQYF. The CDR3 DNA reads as TGCGCCAGCAGCCACCCCGGGGGGCTGAGCGAGCAGTACTTC.

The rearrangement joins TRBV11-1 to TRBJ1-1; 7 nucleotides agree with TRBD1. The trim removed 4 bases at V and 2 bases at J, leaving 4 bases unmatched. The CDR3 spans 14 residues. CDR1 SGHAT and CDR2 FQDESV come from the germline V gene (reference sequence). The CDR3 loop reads CASSSTGINTEAFF. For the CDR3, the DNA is TGTGCCAGCAGCTCGACAGGGATAAACACTGAAGCTTTCTTT.

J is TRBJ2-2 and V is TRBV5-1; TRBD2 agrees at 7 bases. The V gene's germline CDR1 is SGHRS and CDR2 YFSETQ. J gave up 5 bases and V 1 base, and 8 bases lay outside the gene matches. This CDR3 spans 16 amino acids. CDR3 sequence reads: CASSLRGRPNTGELFF. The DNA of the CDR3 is TGCGCCAGCAGCTTGCGCGGGAGACCTAATACCGGGGAGCTGTTTTTT.

Written as DNA, the CDR3 is TGTGCCAGCAGTTTAGGGGGGCAGCCCCAGCATTTT. Translated, it gives CASSLGGQPQHF. This chain links TRBV27 with TRBJ1-5; weak D call: TRBD1 (5 bases). CDR1 is MNHEY, CDR2 SMNVEV, per germline (reference sequence). The CDR3 contains 12 residues. Between the trimmed V and J ends, which lost 2 bases and 7 bases, there was a span of 6 bases.

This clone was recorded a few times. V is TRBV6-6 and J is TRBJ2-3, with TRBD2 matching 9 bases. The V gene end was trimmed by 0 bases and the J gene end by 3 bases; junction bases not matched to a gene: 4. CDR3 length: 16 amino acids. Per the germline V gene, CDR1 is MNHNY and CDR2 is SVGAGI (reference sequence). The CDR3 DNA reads TGTGCCAGCAGTTACTCTACTAGCGGGCGAACAGATACGCAGTATTTT. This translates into CASSYSTSGRTDTQYF.

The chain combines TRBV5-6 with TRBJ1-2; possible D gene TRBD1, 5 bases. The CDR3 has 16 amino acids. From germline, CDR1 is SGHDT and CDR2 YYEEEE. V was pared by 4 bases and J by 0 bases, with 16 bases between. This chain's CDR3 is CASSPRDGTANYGYTF. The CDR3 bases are TGTGCCAGCAGCCCCAGGGATGGCACGGCTAACTATGGCTACACCTTC.

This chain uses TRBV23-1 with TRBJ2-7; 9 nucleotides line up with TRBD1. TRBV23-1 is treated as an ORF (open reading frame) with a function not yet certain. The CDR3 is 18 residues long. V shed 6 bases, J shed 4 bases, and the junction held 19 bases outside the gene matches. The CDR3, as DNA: TGCGCCAGCAGCCGACCGGACATGGACAGGGGAAAGATTTACGAGCAGTACTTC. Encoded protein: CASSRPDMDRGKIYEQYF.

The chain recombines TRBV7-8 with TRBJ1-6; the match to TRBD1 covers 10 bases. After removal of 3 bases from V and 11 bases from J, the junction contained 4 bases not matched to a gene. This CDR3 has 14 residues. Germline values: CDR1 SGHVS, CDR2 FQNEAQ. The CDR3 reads CASSFDRGPTPLHF. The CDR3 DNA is TGTGCCAGCAGCTTCGACAGGGGGCCTACACCCCTCCACTTT.